The following is a T cell receptor (beta chain) sequence with its context. Its antigen remains unidentified. These data are taken from a study of T cell repertoires in aging, cancer and after chemotherapy. Study background: Six age groups, ranging from 30 or younger to 70 or older, included the donors. Regarding the study as a whole: Healthy donors lost TCR diversity with age mainly through richness, cancer patients through richness and evenness. The repertoire data cannot show anything about immunological memory following chemotherapy.

The V gene's germline CDR1 is KGHSH and CDR2 LQKENI. This CDR3 region has 13 residues. The V gene lost 6 bases and the J gene lost 1 base, with 10 bases spanning the gap. TRB rearrangements spanning V, D and J were amplified using mixed TRB-A/B primers. MiXCR was run by TCRdb on the multiplex PCR reads, yielding one entry per CDR3 protein. The data hold about 17,000 distinct CDR3 sequences, with approximately 50% observed a single time. TCR beta rearrangements were amplified from peripheral blood genomic DNA. This receptor was identified in a human donor in good health. The J gene is TRBJ2-7, the V gene TRBV18; D remains ambiguous. The sample taken for sequencing was blood. DNA for the CDR3: TGTGCCAGCTCCGTCTCCAGTTCCTACGAGCAGTACTTC. Translated, it gives CASSVSSSYEQYF.